This T cell receptor (beta chain) was recovered during a study of shared clonotypes between healthy human individuals (dated by TCRdb to the early 2020s). Regarding the complete study: A couple of women and three men aged 18 to 49 years were included in the cohort. For each donor, CD4 naive and CD4 memory were each run on three plates, CD8 naive on two plates, and CD8 memory on one plate. The study deeply sequenced blood TCR repertoires of several healthy adults to estimate repertoire size and the extent of clonotype sharing between individuals. To increase sequencing depth and limit assay-specific biases, different laboratories used diverse techniques to prepare libraries and sequence TCR repertoires. Between about 0.9 and 8.9 billion PBMCs per donor were obtained by leukapheresis.

Broader findings and caveats from the paper: Compared with non-shared clonotypes, the clonotypes found in all four sorted-subset donors had higher generation probabilities. Sampling was limited to blood, and TCR repertoires in tissue likely differ from TCR repertoires in blood. Larger estimated clonotype richness was generally found for naive subsets than for memory subsets. Rarefaction of sorted-subset datasets indicated incomplete sequencing despite the large sequencing depth. Across a handful of donors, approximately 4.6% of naive CD4, roughly 3.4% of naive CD8, about 2% of memory CD4, and about 0.4% of memory CD8 clonotypes were shared. Pairwise subsampling indicated that sequencing depth was expected to affect the degree of clonotype sharing among donors. Because the study included a small number of donors, the genetic and exposure-history diversity represented was limited.

For the CD8 naive samples, CD45RO-negative cells were positively selected for CCR7, yielding a CD45RA+CCR7+ population from which TemRA cells were excluded. Donors were healthy HIV-negative adults with no recently reported acute infections or vaccinations. Only Caucasian adults living in Nashville, Tennessee, USA were represented among the donors. After blood collection by leukapheresis, PBMCs were isolated using Ficoll-Histopaque density gradient centrifugation and then cryopreserved in the vapor phase of liquid nitrogen. Analytical flow cytometry was used to check the purity and quantity of every magnetically sorted T cell population. From each sorted fraction, genomic DNA was isolated and quantified by UV absorbance on a Nanodrop 2000c. The CDR3 spans 16 residues, from the cysteine through the phenylalanine. This entry keeps only the CDR3 DNA: 48 bases, framed from base 1. Germline trimming: 6 bases from V, 4 bases from J; junction bases outside gene matches: 14. CDR1 and CDR2, looked up from the germline V gene, are SQVTM and ANQGSEA.

Using the deep immunoSEQ assay, multiplex PCR amplified TCR CDR3 regions from genomic DNA. Extracted genomic DNA from each cell subset was spread evenly across all wells of several immunoSEQ 96-well plates, with each plate serving as a replicate. For sorted subsets, each replicate PCR was loaded with roughly 190 ng genomic DNA, equivalent to about 30,000 T cell genomes. Purified libraries were quantified with a Qubit 3.0 fluorometer, sized on a Bioanalyzer 2100, and re-quantified with the KAPA Library Quantification kit. Every immunoSEQ 96-well plate was sequenced on a dedicated single-read 150-cycle Illumina NextSeq 550 flow cell. In the original analysis: The immunoSEQ output contained only junctional sequences without quality scores, so filtering could not match that applied to full-length reads. Sequences were annotated with PyIR, a Python wrapper for IgBLAST v1.9, and V/J genes and CDR3 were assigned using IMGT germline references. Reads were removed for weak V/J assignments (E-value above 1e-6), missing CDR3, stop codons, out-of-frame junctions, or ambiguous translated residues. V3J clonotypes were defined by identical inferred V gene, J gene, and CDR3 amino acid sequence. The percentage overlap between two repertoires was calculated by dividing the number of shared unique clonotypes by the size of the smaller repertoire. Repertoire richness was assessed with RTK rarefaction, the Chao1 estimator, and Recon v2.1 estimates of unobserved clonotypes. OLGA was used to compute generation probabilities for all TCRbeta clonotypes that the gDNA method yielded from a few donors. TCRdb took this table from immuneACCESS and kept in-frame rearrangements with V and J called. Such tables lack part of the clones; where checked against another copy, unresolved V genes explain under half of the gap, and the rest is unexplained. The D gene and trimming were derived from the DNA, and the V and J assignments and clone size from that table. In this sample the table shows about 2,100,000 clones, about 93% of which occur a single time. The top ten hold over 1.5% of the sample.

Of note for this clone: The antigen it recognizes is unknown. Base-call qualities are not available, and no considerably larger clone is one nucleotide away.

This sequence uses TRBV29-1 and TRBJ2-5; TRBD1 lines up with 10 middle nucleotides. Sequencing input: naive CD8+ T cells from PBMCs. What this sample's cell subset or site label stands for: CD45RA+CCR7+. The clonotype comes from a man aged 18 to 35 in good health. Some clones in this sample may be carry-over from other donors' samples. The DNA reads as follows: TGCAGCGTAGCTACTCGGACAGGGGGGCTCGCAGAGACCCAGTACTTC. It translates to CSVATRTGGLAETQYF. Reference TRBV29-1 and TRBJ2-5 proteins supply the regions before and after the CDR3; the full variable domain is: SAVISQKPSRDICQRGTSLTIQCQVDSQVTMMFWYRQQPGQSLTLIATANQGSEATYESGFVIDKFPISRPNLTFSTLTVSNMSPEDSSIYLCSVATRTGGLAETQYFGPGTRLLVL.